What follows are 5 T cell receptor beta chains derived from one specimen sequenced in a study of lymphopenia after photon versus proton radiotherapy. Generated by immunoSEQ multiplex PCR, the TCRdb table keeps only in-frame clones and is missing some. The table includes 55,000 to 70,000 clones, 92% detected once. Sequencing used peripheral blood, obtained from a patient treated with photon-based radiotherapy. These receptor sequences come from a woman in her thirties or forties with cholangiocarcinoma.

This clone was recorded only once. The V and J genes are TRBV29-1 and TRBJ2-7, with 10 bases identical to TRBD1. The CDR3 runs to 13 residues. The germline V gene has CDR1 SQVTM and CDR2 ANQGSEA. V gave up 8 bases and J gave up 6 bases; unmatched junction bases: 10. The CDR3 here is CSCATGQGTEQYF. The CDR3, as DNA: TGCAGCTGCGCCACGGGACAGGGGACCGAGCAGTACTTC.

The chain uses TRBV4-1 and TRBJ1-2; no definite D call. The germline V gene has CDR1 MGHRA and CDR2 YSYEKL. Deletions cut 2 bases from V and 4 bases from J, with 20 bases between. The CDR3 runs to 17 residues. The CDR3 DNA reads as TGCGCCAGCAGCCAATCTGCGGAGAACTTGCCGTCCTATGGCTACACCTTC. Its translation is CASSQSAENLPSYGYTF.

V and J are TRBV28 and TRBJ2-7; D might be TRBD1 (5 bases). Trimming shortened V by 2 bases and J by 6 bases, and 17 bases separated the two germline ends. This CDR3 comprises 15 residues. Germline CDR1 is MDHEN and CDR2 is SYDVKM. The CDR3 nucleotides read TGTGCCAGCAGTTTACGTCAGGGCAAAGGCTCCGAGCAGTACTTC. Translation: CASSLRQGKGSEQYF.

For the CDR3, the DNA is TGTGCCAGTAGTATATACCCCCCCGGGGGGGGAACCCACGAGCAGTACTTC. Amino acids: CASSIYPPGGGTHEQYF. V and J are TRBV19 and TRBJ2-7, with 8 nucleotides matching TRBD2. CDR3 length: 17 residues. V lost 2 bases to trimming and J lost 5 bases; unmatched junction nucleotides: 14. From germline, CDR1 is LNHDA and CDR2 SQIVND (reference sequence).

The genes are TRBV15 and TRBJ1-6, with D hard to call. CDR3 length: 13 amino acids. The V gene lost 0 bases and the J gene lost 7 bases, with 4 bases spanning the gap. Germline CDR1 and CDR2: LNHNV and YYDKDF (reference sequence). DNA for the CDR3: TGTGCCACCAGCAGAGAGGGGAATTCACCCCTCCACTTT. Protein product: CATSREGNSPLHF. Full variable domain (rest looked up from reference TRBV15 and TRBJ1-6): DAMVIQNPRYQVTQFGKPVTLSCSQTLNHNVMYWYQQKSSQAPKLLFHYYDKDFNNEADTPDNFQSRRPNTSFCFLDIRSPGLGDTAMYLCATSREGNSPLHFGNGTRLTVT.